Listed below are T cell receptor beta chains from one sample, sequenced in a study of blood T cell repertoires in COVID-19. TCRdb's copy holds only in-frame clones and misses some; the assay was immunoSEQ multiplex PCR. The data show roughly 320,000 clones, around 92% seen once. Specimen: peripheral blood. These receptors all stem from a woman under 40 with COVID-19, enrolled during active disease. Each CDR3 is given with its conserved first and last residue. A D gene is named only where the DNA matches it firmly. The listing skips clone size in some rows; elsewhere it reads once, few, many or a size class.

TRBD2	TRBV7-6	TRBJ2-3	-	TGTGCCAGCAGCTTAAAGGCTAGCGGGGGTAGCACAGATACGCAGTATTTT	CASSLKASGGSTDTQYF
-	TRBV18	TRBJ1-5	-	TGTGCCAGCTCACCAGGGCCCAATCAGCCCCAGCATTTT	CASSPGPNQPQHF
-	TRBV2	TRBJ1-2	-	TGTGCCAGCTTCGAGGGAGGAAACTATGGCTACACCTTC	CASFEGGNYGYTF
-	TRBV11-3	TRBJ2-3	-	TGTGCCAGCAGCTTATTTGGCGGGCCCGCTCCTACGGGGTATTTT	CASSLFGGPAPTGYF
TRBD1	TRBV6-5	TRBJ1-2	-	TGTGCCAGCAGTCAGAGACAGGGTTATGGCTACACCTTC	CASSQRQGYGYTF
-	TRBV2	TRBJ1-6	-	TGTGCCACCCATAGCTCCTATAATTCACCCCTCCACTTT	CATHSSYNSPLHF
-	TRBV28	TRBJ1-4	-	TGTGCCAGCACCCCATCTGAGGATGCTAATGAAAAACTGTTTTTT	CASTPSEDANEKLFF
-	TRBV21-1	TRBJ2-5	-	TGTGCCGGCAGCAAAGTTGCGGAGCAAGAGACCCAGTACTTC	CAGSKVAEQETQYF
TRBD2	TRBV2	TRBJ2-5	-	TGTGCCAGCATTGTGGGGGGGGGCCAAGAGACCCAGTACTTC	CASIVGGGQETQYF
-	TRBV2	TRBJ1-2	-	TGTGCCAGCAGTGAGGGACGGGGGGGGATCTATGGCTACACCTTC	CASSEGRGGIYGYTF
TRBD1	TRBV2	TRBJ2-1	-	TGTGCCGGACAGGGGGCGGGCTACAATGAGCAGTTCTTC	CAGQGAGYNEQFF
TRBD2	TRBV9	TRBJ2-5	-	TGTGCCAGCAGCGTAGACCGGGGGGAGAGGGAGACCCAGTACTTC	CASSVDRGERETQYF
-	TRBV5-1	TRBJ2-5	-	TGCGCCAGCAGCTTGGGGTCCACAGGACAAGAGACCCAGTACTTC	CASSLGSTGQETQYF
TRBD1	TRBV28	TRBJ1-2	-	TGTGCCAGCAGTTTCGGGACAGGGTCACTTAACTATGGCTACACCTTC	CASSFGTGSLNYGYTF
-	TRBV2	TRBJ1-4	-	TGTGCCAACTCGCGGGGGAGAGCAACTAATGAAAAACTGTTTTTT	CANSRGRATNEKLFF
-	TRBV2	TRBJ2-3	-	TGTGCCAGCCAGGGTCCTAGCACAGATACGCAGTATTTT	CASQGPSTDTQYF
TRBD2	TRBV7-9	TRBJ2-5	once	TGTGCCAGCAGCTTACCGACTAGCTCGGAGACCCAGTACTTC	CASSLPTSSETQYF
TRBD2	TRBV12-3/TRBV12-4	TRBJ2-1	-	TGTGCCAGCAGTTTACAGCGGGGGGGCCTGAAGTTCTTC	CASSLQRGGLKFF
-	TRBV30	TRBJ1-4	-	TGTGCCTGGAGTGTCGGGAATCGGGAAAAACTGTTTTTT	CAWSVGNREKLFF
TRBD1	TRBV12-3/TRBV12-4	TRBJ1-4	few	TGTGCCAGCAGTGGACAGGGGTATGAAAAACTGTTTTTT	CASSGQGYEKLFF
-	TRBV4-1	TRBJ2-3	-	TGCGCCAGCAGCCTGAGGCACGGTAAGGATACGCAGTATTTT	CASSLRHGKDTQYF
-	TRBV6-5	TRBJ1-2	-	TGTGCCAGCAGTCCACAGGGTCATGGCTACACCTTC	CASSPQGHGYTF